This record covers a single T cell receptor (beta chain). Generated by immunoSEQ multiplex PCR, the TCRdb table keeps only in-frame clones and is missing some. The sample contains about 500,000 clones, about 88% of which appear only once. The data were obtained in a study of blood T cell repertoires in COVID-19. On the study more broadly: Samples came from the United States, Italy and Spain, spanning acute and convalescent COVID-19. Sources were T cells, B-cell-depleted T cells, or PBMCs; the material itself was cDNA or gDNA.

Trimming removed 5 bases from V and 4 bases from J; junction bases left unmatched: 3. CDR3 length: 13 residues. Germline V lookup: CDR1 SGHAT, CDR2 FQDESV (reference sequence). The TCR comes from a woman aged 45-65 years with COVID-19, enrolled during active disease. The chain recombines TRBV11-1 with TRBJ1-1; 8 positions agree with TRBD1. Sequencing was done on a sample of peripheral blood. CDR3 sequence reads: CASSRGTGTEAFF. CDR3 in DNA: TGTGCCAGCAGCCGGGGGACAGGCACTGAAGCTTTCTTT.